The 2 T cell receptor beta chains presented below share a single source sample, sequenced in a study of radiotherapy plus CTLA-4 blockade in lung cancer. TCRdb's copy holds only in-frame clones and misses some; the assay was immunoSEQ multiplex PCR. The data contain about 49,000 clones, 76% of them singletons. The material sequenced was peripheral blood, taken from a patient treated with radiotherapy plus ipilimumab. The receptors were sampled from a human donor with non-small cell lung cancer who had stable disease on radiotherapy plus ipilimumab.

This clone was seen just once. The gene calls are TRBV7-9 and TRBJ1-2; D uncertain. The CDR3 is made up of 12 amino acids. V was pared by 5 bases and J by 5 bases, with 9 bases between. Germline assignment: CDR1 SEHNR and CDR2 FQNEAQ (reference sequence). The CDR3: CASSDERYGYTF. The CDR3 region has the DNA TGTGCCAGCAGCGATGAACGTTATGGCTACACCTTC.

The CDR3 here is CAHPGQECGYGYTF. Written as DNA, the CDR3 is TGCGCCCACCCAGGACAGGAGTGTGGCTATGGCTACACCTTC. This chain links TRBV4-1 with TRBJ1-2, with TRBD1 matching 7 bases. This CDR3 spans 14 amino acids. CDR1 MGHRA and CDR2 YSYEKL come from the germline V gene. Trimming removed 11 bases from V and 4 bases from J; junction bases left unmatched: 13.